This T cell receptor beta chain comes out of a study of T cells in Graves' hyperthyroidism and ophthalmopathy. About this clonotype itself: This could be a read error, since a much larger clone is one nucleotide away.

TCR beta CDR3 region amplification was performed from RNA transcripts. An initial round of RT-PCR targeting the TCR CDR3 relied on the HTBI primer set. TCRdb redid the calling of the multiplex PCR reads with MiXCR, one entry per CDR3 protein. The sample shows roughly 420,000 distinct CDR3 sequences, about 13% of them seen only once. Material for sequencing was blood. The receptor was derived from a young woman with Graves' hyperthyroidism.

This CDR3 reads CASSLAVLGEQFF. The CDR3 DNA reads TGCGCCAGCAGCTTGGCCGTCCTTGGCGAGCAGTTCTTC. This chain joins TRBV5-1 and TRBJ2-1; D unresolved. Trimming took off 0 bases at V and 10 bases at J, with 11 bases between the two ends. The CDR3 loop spans 13 amino acids. Germline V lookup: CDR1 SGHRS, CDR2 YFSETQ.